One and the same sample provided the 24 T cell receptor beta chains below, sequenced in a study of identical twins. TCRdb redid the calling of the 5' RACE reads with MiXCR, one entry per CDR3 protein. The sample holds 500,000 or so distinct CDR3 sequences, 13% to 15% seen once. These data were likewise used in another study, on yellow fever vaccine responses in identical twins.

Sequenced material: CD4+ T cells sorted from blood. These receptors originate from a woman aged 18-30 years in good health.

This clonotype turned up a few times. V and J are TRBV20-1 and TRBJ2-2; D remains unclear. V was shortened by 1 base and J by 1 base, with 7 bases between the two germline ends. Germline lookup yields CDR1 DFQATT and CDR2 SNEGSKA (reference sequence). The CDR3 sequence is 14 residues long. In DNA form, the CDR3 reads TGCAGTGCTAGAGTGACCCTGAACACCGGGGAGCTGTTTTTT. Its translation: CSARVTLNTGELFF.

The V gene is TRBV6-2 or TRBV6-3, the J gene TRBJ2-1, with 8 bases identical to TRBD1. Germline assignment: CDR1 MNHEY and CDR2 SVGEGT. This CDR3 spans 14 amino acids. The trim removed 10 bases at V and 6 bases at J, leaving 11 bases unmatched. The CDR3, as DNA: TGTGCCAACCTAGGACAGGGTTCAGGCAATGAGCAGTTCTTC. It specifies CANLGQGSGNEQFF.

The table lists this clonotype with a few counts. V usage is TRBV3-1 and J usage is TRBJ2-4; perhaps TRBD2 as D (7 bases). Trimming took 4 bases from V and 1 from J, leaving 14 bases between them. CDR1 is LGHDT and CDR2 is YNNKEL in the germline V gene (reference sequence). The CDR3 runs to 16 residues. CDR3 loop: CASSLRGAGAKNIQYF. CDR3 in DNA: TGTGCCAGCAGCCTACGGGGGGCAGGGGCCAAAAACATTCAGTACTTC.

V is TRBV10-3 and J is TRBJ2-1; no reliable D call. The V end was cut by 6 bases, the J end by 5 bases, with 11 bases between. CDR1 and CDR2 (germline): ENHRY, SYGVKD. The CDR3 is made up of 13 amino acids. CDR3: CAISMNGDNEQFF. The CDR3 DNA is TGTGCCATCAGCATGAATGGGGACAATGAGCAGTTCTTC.

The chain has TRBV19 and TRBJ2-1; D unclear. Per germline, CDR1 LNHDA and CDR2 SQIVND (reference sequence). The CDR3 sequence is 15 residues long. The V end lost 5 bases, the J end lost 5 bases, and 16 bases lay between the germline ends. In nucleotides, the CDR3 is TGTGCCAGTAGTCGCCTACTGGGCCGGGACAATGAGCAGTTCTTC. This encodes CASSRLLGRDNEQFF.

The CDR3 spells CASSPRSQGQLYEQYF. CDR3 DNA: TGTGCCAGCAGTCCACGCTCCCAGGGACAGCTCTACGAGCAGTACTTC. The rearrangement joins TRBV12-3 or TRBV12-4 to TRBJ2-7; 7 bases map to TRBD1. There are 16 residues in the CDR3. The trim removed 5 bases at V and 3 bases at J, leaving 13 bases unmatched.

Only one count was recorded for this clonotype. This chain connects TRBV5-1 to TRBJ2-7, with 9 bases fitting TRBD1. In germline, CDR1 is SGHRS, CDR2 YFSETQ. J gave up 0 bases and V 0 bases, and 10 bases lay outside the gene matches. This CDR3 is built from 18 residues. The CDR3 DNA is TGCGCCAGCAGCTTGGCAACAGGGGGCCGGGGGAGCTCCTACGAGCAGTACTTC. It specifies CASSLATGGRGSSYEQYF. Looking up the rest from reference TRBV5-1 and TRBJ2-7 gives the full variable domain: KAGVTQTPRYLIKTRGQQVTLSCSPISGHRSVSWYQQTPGQGLQFLFEYFSETQRNKGNFPGRFSGRQFSNSRSEMNVSTLELGDSALYLCASSLATGGRGSSYEQYFGPGTRLTVT.

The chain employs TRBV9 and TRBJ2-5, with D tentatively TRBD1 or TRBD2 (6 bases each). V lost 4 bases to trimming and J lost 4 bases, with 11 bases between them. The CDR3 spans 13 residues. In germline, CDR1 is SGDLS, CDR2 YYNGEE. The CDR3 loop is CASSNEGGETQYF. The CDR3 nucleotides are TGTGCCAGCAGCAACGAGGGGGGAGAGACCCAGTACTTC.

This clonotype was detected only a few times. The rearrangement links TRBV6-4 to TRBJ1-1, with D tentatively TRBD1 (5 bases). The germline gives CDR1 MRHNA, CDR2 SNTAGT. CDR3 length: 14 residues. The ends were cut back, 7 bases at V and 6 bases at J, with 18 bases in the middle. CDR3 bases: TGTGCCAGCACTTATACTCCCGGGGGTGCTGAAGCTTTCTTT. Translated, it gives CASTYTPGGAEAFF.

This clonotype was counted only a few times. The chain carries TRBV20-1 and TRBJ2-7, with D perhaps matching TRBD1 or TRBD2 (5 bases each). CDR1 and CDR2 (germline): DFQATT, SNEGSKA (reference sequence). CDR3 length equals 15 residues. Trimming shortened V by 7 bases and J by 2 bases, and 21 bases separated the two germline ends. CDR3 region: CSVPHSGTATYEQYF. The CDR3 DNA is TGCAGTGTCCCACACTCCGGGACGGCGACCTACGAGCAGTACTTC.

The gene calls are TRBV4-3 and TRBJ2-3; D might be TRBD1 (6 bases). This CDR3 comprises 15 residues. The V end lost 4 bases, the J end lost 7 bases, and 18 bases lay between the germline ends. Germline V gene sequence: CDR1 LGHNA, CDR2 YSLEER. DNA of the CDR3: TGCGCCAGCAGCCCAAGTACGAGGACAGATTATACGCAGTATTTT. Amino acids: CASSPSTRTDYTQYF.

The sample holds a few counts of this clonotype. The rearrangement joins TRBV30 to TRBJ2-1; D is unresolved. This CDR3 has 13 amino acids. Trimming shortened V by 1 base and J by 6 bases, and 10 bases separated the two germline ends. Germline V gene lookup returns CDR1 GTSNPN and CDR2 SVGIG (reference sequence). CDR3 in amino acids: CAWSGHNGNEQFF. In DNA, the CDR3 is TGTGCCTGGAGTGGGCACAATGGCAATGAGCAGTTCTTC.

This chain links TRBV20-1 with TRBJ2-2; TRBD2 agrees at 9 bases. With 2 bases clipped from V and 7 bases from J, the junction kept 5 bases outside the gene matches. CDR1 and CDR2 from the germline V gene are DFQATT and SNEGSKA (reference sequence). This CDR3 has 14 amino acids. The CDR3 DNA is TGCAGTGCTAGACCTAGCGGGATGGTCGGGGAGCTGTTTTTT. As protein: CSARPSGMVGELFF.

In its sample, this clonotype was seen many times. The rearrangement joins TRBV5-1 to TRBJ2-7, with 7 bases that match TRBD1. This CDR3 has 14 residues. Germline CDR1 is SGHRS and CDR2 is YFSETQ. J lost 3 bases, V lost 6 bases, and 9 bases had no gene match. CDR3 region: CASTPLTGSYEQYF. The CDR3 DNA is TGCGCCAGCACACCTTTGACAGGGAGCTACGAGCAGTACTTC.

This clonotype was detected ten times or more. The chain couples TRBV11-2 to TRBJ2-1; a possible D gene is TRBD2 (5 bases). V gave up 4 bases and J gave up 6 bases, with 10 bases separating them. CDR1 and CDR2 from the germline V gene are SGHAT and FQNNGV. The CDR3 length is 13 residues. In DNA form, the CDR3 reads TGTGCCAGCAGCTCCTCCGGGATCAATGAGCAGTTCTTC. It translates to CASSSSGINEQFF.

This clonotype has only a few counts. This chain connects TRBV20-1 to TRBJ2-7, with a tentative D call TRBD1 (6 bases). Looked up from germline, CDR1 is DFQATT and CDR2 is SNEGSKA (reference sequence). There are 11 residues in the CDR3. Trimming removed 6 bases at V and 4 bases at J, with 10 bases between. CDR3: CSAADRYEQYF. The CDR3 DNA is TGCAGTGCCGCCGACAGGTACGAGCAGTACTTC.

This CDR3 is CSLRTSGNNEQFF. CDR3 coding DNA: TGCAGCCTAAGGACTAGCGGGAACAATGAGCAGTTCTTC. The V and J genes are TRBV29-1 and TRBJ2-1, with TRBD2 identical over 12 bases. V lost 8 bases, J lost 5 bases, and 4 bases stayed unmatched. Germline loops: CDR1 SQVTM, CDR2 ANQGSEA. This CDR3 has 13 amino acids.

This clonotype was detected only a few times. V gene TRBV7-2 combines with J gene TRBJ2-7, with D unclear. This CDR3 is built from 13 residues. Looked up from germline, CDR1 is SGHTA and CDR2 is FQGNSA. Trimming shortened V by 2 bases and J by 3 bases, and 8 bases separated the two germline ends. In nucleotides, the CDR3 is TGTGCCAGCAGCTTACGCTCGTTCTACGAGCAGTACTTC. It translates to CASSLRSFYEQYF.

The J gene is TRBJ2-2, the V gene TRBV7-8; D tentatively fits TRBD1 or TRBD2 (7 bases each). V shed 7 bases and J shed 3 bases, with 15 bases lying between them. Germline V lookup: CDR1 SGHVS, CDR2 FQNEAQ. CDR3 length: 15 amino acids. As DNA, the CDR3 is TGTGCCAGCAACCAGGCAGGGGGGGACACCGGGGAGCTGTTTTTT. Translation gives CASNQAGGDTGELFF. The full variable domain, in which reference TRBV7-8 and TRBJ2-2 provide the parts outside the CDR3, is GAGVSQSPRYKVAKRGQDVALRCDPISGHVSLFWYQQALGQGPEFLTYFQNEAQLDKSGLPSDRFFAERPEGSVSTLKIQRTQQEDSAVYLCASNQAGGDTGELFFGEGSRLTVL.

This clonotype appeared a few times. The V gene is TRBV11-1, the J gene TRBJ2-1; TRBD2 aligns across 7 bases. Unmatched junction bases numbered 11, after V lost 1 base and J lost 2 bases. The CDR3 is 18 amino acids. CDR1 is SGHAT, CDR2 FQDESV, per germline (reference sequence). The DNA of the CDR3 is TGTGCCAGCAGCTTAGGGCTTTCTCGCGGGAGCCCCTACAATGAGCAGTTCTTC. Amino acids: CASSLGLSRGSPYNEQFF.

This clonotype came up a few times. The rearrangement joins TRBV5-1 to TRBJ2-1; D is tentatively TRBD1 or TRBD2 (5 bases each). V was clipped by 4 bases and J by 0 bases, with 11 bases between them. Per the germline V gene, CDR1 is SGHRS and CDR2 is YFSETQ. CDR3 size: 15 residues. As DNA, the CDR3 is TGCGCCAGCAGCCGTGTGGGGACCTCCTACAATGAGCAGTTCTTC. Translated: CASSRVGTSYNEQFF.

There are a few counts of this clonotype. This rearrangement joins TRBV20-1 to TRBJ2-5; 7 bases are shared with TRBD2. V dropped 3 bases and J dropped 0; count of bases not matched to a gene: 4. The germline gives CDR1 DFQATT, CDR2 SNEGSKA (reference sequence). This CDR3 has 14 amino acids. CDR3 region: CSASAAGHQETQYF. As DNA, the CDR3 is TGCAGTGCTAGCGCAGCGGGGCACCAAGAGACCCAGTACTTC.

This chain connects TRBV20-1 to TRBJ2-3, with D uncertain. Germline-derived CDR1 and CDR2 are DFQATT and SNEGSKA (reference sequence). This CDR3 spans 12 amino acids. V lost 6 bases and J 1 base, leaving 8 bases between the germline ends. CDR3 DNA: TGCAGTGCGCATCAGGGCACAGATACGCAGTATTTT. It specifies CSAHQGTDTQYF.

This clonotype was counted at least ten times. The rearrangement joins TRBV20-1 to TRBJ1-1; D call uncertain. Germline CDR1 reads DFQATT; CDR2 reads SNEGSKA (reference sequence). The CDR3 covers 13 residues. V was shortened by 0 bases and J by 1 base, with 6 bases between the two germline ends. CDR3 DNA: TGCAGTGCTAGAGATCGAGGGAACACTGAAGCTTTCTTT. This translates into CSARDRGNTEAFF.